This T cell receptor beta chain was recorded in a study of blood T cell repertoires in COVID-19. Method: immunoSEQ multiplex PCR; TCRdb's copy keeps in-frame clones and lacks some. The sample includes fewer than 55,000 clones, under 85% seen only once; the top ten take around 7.2%. The ends were cut back, 0 bases at V and 9 bases at J, with 11 bases in the middle. There are 12 residues in the CDR3. Germline CDR1 reads GTSNPN; CDR2 reads SVGIG (reference sequence). Sequencing was done on a sample of peripheral blood. The chain combines TRBV30 with TRBJ1-2, with D tentatively TRBD1 (5 bases). This clonotype was obtained from a man between 65 and 85 years old with active COVID-19. DNA of the CDR3: TGTGCCTGGAGTGTATCTGGGGCTAGCTACACCTTC. This sequence encodes CAWSVSGASYTF. Combining the CDR3 with reference TRBV30 and TRBJ1-2 gives the whole variable domain SQTIHQWPATLVQPVGSPLSLECTVEGTSNPNLYWYRQAAGRGLQLLFYSVGIGQISSEVPQNLSASRPQDRQFILSSKKLLLSDSGFYLCAWSVSGASYTFGSGTRLTVV.